The entry that follows covers one T cell receptor (beta chain) sequence. This CDR3 contains 15 residues. Unmatched junction bases numbered 4, after V lost 0 bases and J lost 6 bases. In germline, CDR1 is SGDLS, CDR2 YYNGEE. This sample is drawn from a study of immune evolution from preneoplasia to lung adenocarcinoma. Only in-frame clones appear in the TCRdb table, and some are missing; sequencing was by immunoSEQ multiplex PCR. The table shows roughly 2,000 clones, with 70% to 85% occurring only once. The sequence was obtained from a person in their fifties with lung adenocarcinoma. The specimen was FFPE invasive lung adenocarcinoma tissue. The V and J genes are TRBV9 and TRBJ2-3, with 10 positions matching TRBD2. DNA for the CDR3: TGTGCCAGCAGCGTAGGAACTAGCGGGGCCGATACGCAGTATTTT. As protein: CASSVGTSGADTQYF.